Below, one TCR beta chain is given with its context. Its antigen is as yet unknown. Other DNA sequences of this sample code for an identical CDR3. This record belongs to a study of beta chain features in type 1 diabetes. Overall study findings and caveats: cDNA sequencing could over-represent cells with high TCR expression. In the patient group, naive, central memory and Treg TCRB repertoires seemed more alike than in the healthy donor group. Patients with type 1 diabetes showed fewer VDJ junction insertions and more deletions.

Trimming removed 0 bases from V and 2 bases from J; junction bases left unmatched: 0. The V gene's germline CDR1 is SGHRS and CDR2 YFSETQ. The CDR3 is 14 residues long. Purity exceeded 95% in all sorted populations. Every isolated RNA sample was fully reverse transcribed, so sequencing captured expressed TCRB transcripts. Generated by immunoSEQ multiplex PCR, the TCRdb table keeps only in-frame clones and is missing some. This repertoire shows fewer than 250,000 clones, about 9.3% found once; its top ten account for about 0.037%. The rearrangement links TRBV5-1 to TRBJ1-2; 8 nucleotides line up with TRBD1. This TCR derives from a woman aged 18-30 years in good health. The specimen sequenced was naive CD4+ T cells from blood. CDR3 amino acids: CASSLGTGNYGYTF. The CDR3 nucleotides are TGCGCCAGCAGCTTGGGGACAGGGAACTATGGCTACACCTTC.